Below, 22 T cell receptor beta chains from the same sample are listed, as sequenced in a study of OX40 agonist ivuxolimab in advanced cancers. Sequenced by immunoSEQ multiplex PCR; TCRdb stores in-frame clones only, minus some. The sample holds about 79,000 clones, approximately 91% seen once. The sample here was CD4+ or CD8+ T cells sorted from blood, taken in a trial of the OX40 agonist ivuxolimab. These receptors were obtained from an adult with an advanced solid tumor such as melanoma, head and neck, liver or kidney cancer.

This clone was observed a single time. The genes are TRBV19 and TRBJ1-4; D ambiguous. CDR1 LNHDA and CDR2 SQIVND come from the germline V gene (reference sequence). V was trimmed by 6 bases and J by 3 bases, leaving 11 bases between them. The CDR3 runs to 14 residues. The CDR3 spells CASSPFGANEKLFF. The CDR3 DNA is TGTGCCAGTAGCCCCTTTGGAGCTAATGAAAAACTGTTTTTT.

This rearrangement joins TRBV2 to TRBJ2-6; no clear D. The ends were cut back, 2 bases at V and 4 bases at J, with 12 bases in the middle. In germline, CDR1 is SNHLY, CDR2 FYNNEI. CDR3 length equals 16 residues. CDR3 amino acids: CASSERGRAGANVLTF. In nucleotides, the CDR3 is TGTGCCAGCAGTGAACGCGGAAGAGCGGGGGCCAACGTCCTGACTTTC.

A few counts support this clone. The V call is TRBV4-2, the J call TRBJ1-5; the match to TRBD1 covers 8 bases. The V gene's germline CDR1 is LGHNA and CDR2 YNFKEQ. The CDR3 sequence is 15 residues long. The trim removed 4 bases at V and 4 bases at J, leaving 6 bases unmatched. CDR3 sequence reads: CASSLRQGLNQPQHF. CDR3 DNA: TGTGCCAGCAGCCTCCGACAGGGGCTGAATCAGCCCCAGCATTTT.

V and J are TRBV7-3 and TRBJ2-3; TRBD2 matches 10 bases. The CDR3 loop spans 17 amino acids. The junction had 7 bases not matched to a gene; V was cut back by 4 bases and J by 0 bases. Germline V CDR1 and CDR2: SGHTA, FQGTGA. CDR3 amino acids: CASSSQAGGSSTDTQYF. Written as DNA, the CDR3 is TGTGCCAGCAGCTCTCAAGCGGGAGGGTCTAGCACAGATACGCAGTATTTT.

The chain links TRBV19 to TRBJ2-2; TRBD2 agrees at 14 bases. Per the germline V gene, CDR1 is LNHDA and CDR2 is SQIVND (reference sequence). This CDR3 spans 17 amino acids. V was pared by 4 bases and J by 5 bases, with 6 bases of the junction left unmatched. The CDR3 DNA sequence: TGTGCCAGTAGTACGGGGACTAGCGGGAGAAATACCGGGGAGCTGTTTTTT. Its protein product is CASSTGTSGRNTGELFF.

The rearrangement uses TRBV27 and TRBJ1-2, with D tentatively TRBD1 (6 bases). V was cut by 4 bases and J by 7 bases, with 10 bases left in between. The CDR3 contains 12 residues. CDR1 and CDR2 (germline): MNHEY, SMNVEV (reference sequence). The CDR3 nucleotides are TGTGCCAGCAGTTCACAGGGAAGTGGCTACACCTTC. Its translation is CASSSQGSGYTF.

This clone occurred once. Distinct nucleotide sequences in the sample also encode this CDR3. The rearrangement joins TRBV10-3 to TRBJ1-1; 9 bases agree with TRBD1. The germline gives CDR1 ENHRY, CDR2 SYGVKD. The junction had 4 bases not matched to a gene; V was cut back by 6 bases and J by 5 bases. The CDR3 sequence is 13 residues long. CDR3 bases: TGTGCCATCAGCCGGGACAGGGATACTGAAGCTTTCTTT. This translates into CAISRDRDTEAFF.

The rearrangement links TRBV5-1 to TRBJ2-3; tentative D call: TRBD2 (6 bases). V lost 4 bases and J 4 bases, leaving 13 bases between the germline ends. The V gene's germline CDR1 is SGHRS and CDR2 YFSETQ. This CDR3 is built from 14 residues. The chain's CDR3 is CASSMEGRSDTQYF. The CDR3 DNA follows: TGCGCCAGCAGCATGGAGGGCCGGTCAGATACGCAGTATTTT. The full variable domain, with the rest looked up from reference TRBV5-1 and TRBJ2-3, is KAGVTQTPRYLIKTRGQQVTLSCSPISGHRSVSWYQQTPGQGLQFLFEYFSETQRNKGNFPGRFSGRQFSNSRSEMNVSTLELGDSALYLCASSMEGRSDTQYFGPGTRLTVL.

The J gene is TRBJ1-5, the V gene TRBV5-8, with D perhaps matching TRBD1 (6 bases). There are 16 residues in the CDR3. Germline assignment: CDR1 SGHTS and CDR2 YDEGEE. Trimming stripped 0 bases from V and 4 bases from J, with 14 bases between. The CDR3 reads CASSLVIGGGNQPQHF. Written as DNA, the CDR3 is TGTGCCAGCAGCTTGGTTATAGGGGGGGGTAATCAGCCCCAGCATTTT.

This chain joins TRBV28 and TRBJ1-1, with D unclear. The CDR3 sequence is 13 residues long. Trimming took off 2 bases at V and 6 bases at J, with 10 bases between the two ends. The germline CDR1 and CDR2 sequences are MDHEN and SYDVKM. CDR3 sequence reads: CASSLSGRPEAFF. In DNA, the CDR3 is TGTGCCAGCAGTTTAAGTGGGAGGCCTGAAGCTTTCTTT.

The V and J genes are TRBV28 and TRBJ2-2, with D perhaps matching TRBD1 or TRBD2 (7 bases each). V lost 7 bases and J 0 bases, leaving 12 bases between the germline ends. The CDR3 extends over 15 amino acids. CDR1 is MDHEN, CDR2 SYDVKM, per germline. The CDR3 DNA follows: TGTGCCAGCACCCAGGGGGGGGCGAACACCGGGGAGCTGTTTTTT. Its translation is CASTQGGANTGELFF.

This chain uses TRBV5-8 with TRBJ1-1; possible D gene TRBD1, 6 bases. Germline V gene data show CDR1 as SGHTS and CDR2 as YDEGEE. The CDR3 loop spans 14 amino acids. Trimming stripped 1 base from V and 2 bases from J, with 9 bases between. Written as DNA, the CDR3 is TGTGCCAGCAGCTTGTACAGGGTTAACACTGAAGCTTTCTTT. It yields the protein CASSLYRVNTEAFF. The full variable domain, completed using reference TRBV5-8 and TRBJ1-1, is EAGVTQSPTHLIKTRGQQATLRCSPISGHTSVYWYQQALGLGLQFLLWYDEGEERNRGNFPPRFSGRQFPNYSSELNVNALELEDSALYLCASSLYRVNTEAFFGQGTRLTVV.

This chain links TRBV7-2 with TRBJ2-5; no reliable D call. This CDR3 is 13 amino acids long. The germline V gene has CDR1 SGHTA and CDR2 FQGNSA. V was cut by 3 bases and J by 1 base, with 6 bases left in between. The CDR3 spells CASSFGLQETQYF. The CDR3 coding sequence is TGTGCCAGCAGCTTTGGCCTCCAAGAGACCCAGTACTTC.

The chain joins TRBV25-1 to TRBJ2-5; D is unclear. The CDR3 consists of 14 residues. Trimming took off 5 bases at V and 1 base at J, with 11 bases between the two ends. Per the germline V gene, CDR1 is MGHDK and CDR2 is SYGVNS. CDR3 sequence: CASSSLAAQETQYF. The CDR3 nucleotides are TGTGCCAGCAGTTCCCTGGCAGCCCAAGAGACCCAGTACTTC.

The chain employs TRBV15 and TRBJ2-7, with D maybe TRBD2 (6 bases). Germline CDR1 and CDR2: LNHNV and YYDKDF (reference sequence). Trimming cost V 0 bases and J 7 bases, with 13 bases left between them. The CDR3 is made up of 14 amino acids. CDR3 sequence (DNA): TGTGCCACCAGCAGAGATCGGGGGTTAGGGGAGCAGTACTTC. Amino acids: CATSRDRGLGEQYF.

This chain uses TRBV5-4 with TRBJ2-1; 9 bases align to TRBD2. Per germline, CDR1 SGHNT and CDR2 YYREEE (reference sequence). The CDR3 is 16 amino acids. V was clipped by 3 bases and J by 3 bases; unmatched bases: 7. Here the CDR3 DNA reads TGTGCCAGCAGCTCCGGGACTAGCACCAACTACAATGAGCAGTTCTTC. Protein product: CASSSGTSTNYNEQFF.

The chain employs TRBV5-8 and TRBJ2-3; D remains unclear. CDR3 length: 15 amino acids. V lost 0 bases and J lost 1, with 9 bases in between. Germline V gene sequence: CDR1 SGHTS, CDR2 YDEGEE. CDR3 nucleotides: TGTGCCAGCAGCTTGGCCGAGGCCCGCACAGATACGCAGTATTTT. Residues: CASSLAEARTDTQYF. Looking up the rest from reference TRBV5-8 and TRBJ2-3 gives the full variable domain: EAGVTQSPTHLIKTRGQQATLRCSPISGHTSVYWYQQALGLGLQFLLWYDEGEERNRGNFPPRFSGRQFPNYSSELNVNALELEDSALYLCASSLAEARTDTQYFGPGTRLTVL.

The CDR3 DNA follows: TGTGCTAGTGGTTTGGGATACAATGAGCAGTTCTTC. As protein: CASGLGYNEQFF. The chain combines TRBV12-5 with TRBJ2-1; no firm D call. The CDR3 covers 12 residues. CDR1 is LGHNT, CDR2 FRNRAP, per germline. V lost 1 base, J lost 4 bases, and 2 bases lay in between.

This clone has a handful of counts. The gene calls are TRBV7-8 and TRBJ2-5, with D unresolved. Deletions cut 3 bases from V and 5 bases from J, with 10 bases between. This CDR3 contains 13 residues. Germline-derived CDR1 and CDR2 are SGHVS and FQNEAQ. The DNA for the CDR3 is TGTGCCAGCAGCTTTTCCGGGTGGGAGACCCAGTACTTC. It yields the protein CASSFSGWETQYF. The entire variable domain, with the rest obtained from reference TRBV7-8 and TRBJ2-5, is as follows: GAGVSQSPRYKVAKRGQDVALRCDPISGHVSLFWYQQALGQGPEFLTYFQNEAQLDKSGLPSDRFFAERPEGSVSTLKIQRTQQEDSAVYLCASSFSGWETQYFGPGTRLLVL.

The chain uses TRBV6-9 and TRBJ1-5, with D hard to call. CDR1 MNHGY and CDR2 SVAAGI come from the germline V gene. The CDR3 totals 12 residues. V was clipped by 7 bases and J by 6 bases, with 10 bases between them. The CDR3 DNA reads as TGTGCCAGCACTGGGATAGGTCAGCCCCAGCATTTT. Its translation: CASTGIGQPQHF.

The chain has TRBV9 and TRBJ2-3; possibly TRBD1 for D (6 bases). The V end was cut by 0 bases, the J end by 0 bases, with 14 bases between. This CDR3 comprises 17 residues. The germline gives CDR1 SGDLS, CDR2 YYNGEE. The CDR3 coding sequence is TGTGCCAGCAGCGTAGAGAGAGGGACACTTAGCACAGATACGCAGTATTTT. Residues: CASSVERGTLSTDTQYF.

The V and J genes are TRBV6-8 and TRBJ2-7; no clear D. V lost 2 bases and J lost 10, with 9 bases in between. The CDR3 covers 11 residues. CDR1 is MNHGY and CDR2 is SAAAGT in the germline V gene. CDR3 nucleotide sequence: TGTGCCAGCAGTTACATAGATCCCCAGTACTTC. It encodes CASSYIDPQYF.